Listed below are T cell receptor beta chains from one sample, sequenced in a study of CD8 T cells in Susac syndrome. TCRdb re-called the immunoSEQ multiplex PCR reads with MiXCR, one entry per CDR3 protein. The table includes some 110,000 distinct CDR3 sequences, approximately 96% detected once. The material sequenced was CD4+ T cells from PBMCs. Receptors were obtained from a human donor in good health. The CDR3 runs from the conserved cysteine through the conserved F or W. D genes are given only for firm matches. Clone size, where shown, is once, few, many, or a class for clones that have expanded.

clone_size	d_call	v_call	j_call	cdr3_nt	cdr3_aa
NA	TRBD1	TRBV24-1	TRBJ2-1	TGTGCCACCAGTGATCCCCGGGACAGCTACAATGAGCAGTTCTTC	CATSDPRDSYNEQFF
NA	TRBD2	TRBV5-4	TRBJ2-1	TGTGCCAGCAGCGCCAGGACTAGCGGTAACAATGAGCAGTTCTTC	CASSARTSGNNEQFF
NA	TRBD2	TRBV6-1	TRBJ2-7	TGTGCCAGCACCATACTAGCGGGAAGCTCCTACGAGCAGTACTTC	CASTILAGSSYEQYF
NA	NA	TRBV7-9	TRBJ2-7	TGTGCCAGCAGCTCATTCCGGGACGCACAACCCTACGAGCAGTACTTC	CASSSFRDAQPYEQYF
NA	NA	TRBV10-3	TRBJ1-1	TGTGCCATCAGTGTAACCGTCCAGGGTTTTGGCGGGGAATTGGAAGCTTTCTTT	CAISVTVQGFGGELEAFF
NA	NA	TRBV7-2	TRBJ1-2	TGTGCCAGCAGCTTCGGGGGGTACTATGGCTACACCTTC	CASSFGGYYGYTF
once	NA	TRBV12-3/TRBV12-4	TRBJ2-7	TGTGCCAGCAGTTTTGGACACCCGATCTCCTACGAGCAGTACTTC	CASSFGHPISYEQYF
NA	TRBD2	TRBV4-2	TRBJ2-7	TGTGCCAGCAGCCAAGGACTAGCGGATACCTACGAGCAGTACTTC	CASSQGLADTYEQYF
once	NA	TRBV20-1	TRBJ1-1	TGCAGTGCTAGACCTGTCGGAGGGATCGGGACTGAAGCTTTCTTT	CSARPVGGIGTEAFF
once	TRBD2	TRBV5-4	TRBJ2-1	TGTGCCAGCAGCTCCGTGGGTAGCGGGGTTTACAATGAGCAGTTCTTC	CASSSVGSGVYNEQFF
NA	TRBD2	TRBV3-1	TRBJ2-3	TGTGCCAGCAGCCAAGATAGGTGGGCTTCTAGCGGGAGGTATGGAGATACGCAGTATTTT	CASSQDRWASSGRYGDTQYF
NA	NA	TRBV12-3/TRBV12-4	TRBJ1-1	TGTGCCAGCAGTTTGCTCAGGGACACTGAAGCTTTCTTT	CASSLLRDTEAFF
NA	TRBD1	TRBV5-4	TRBJ2-3	TGTGCCAGCAGCTTGGGACAGGGGTCCACAGATACGCAGTATTTT	CASSLGQGSTDTQYF
NA	TRBD1	TRBV28	TRBJ1-2	TGTGCCAGCAGGACCGGGACAGGTCCCTTTGGAGATGGCTACACCTTC	CASRTGTGPFGDGYTF
NA	TRBD1	TRBV7-8	TRBJ2-5	TGTGCCAGCAGCTTTAATCCCGGGACAGTCCTTGGGACCCAGTACTTC	CASSFNPGTVLGTQYF
NA	NA	TRBV6-2/TRBV6-3	TRBJ2-1	TGTGCCAACTCGAGGCGGGTTAATGAGCAGTTCTTC	CANSRRVNEQFF
NA	NA	TRBV20-1	TRBJ1-1	TGCAGTGCTAGAGAACAGGGCGACACTGAAGCTTTCTTT	CSAREQGDTEAFF
NA	TRBD1	TRBV11-1	TRBJ2-5	TGTGCCAGCAGCTCCCCCTTTGCGGGACAGGACCTTCCCCACCAAGAGACCCAGTACTTC	CASSSPFAGQDLPHQETQYF
once	NA	TRBV7-2	TRBJ1-2	TGTGCCAGCAGCTCCGTCCAGACGGGATACGTTTATGGCTACACCTTC	CASSSVQTGYVYGYTF
NA	TRBD1	TRBV2	TRBJ1-5	TGTGCCAGCAGTGAAGGCACAGGGGGGTATCAGCCCCAGCATTTT	CASSEGTGGYQPQHF
NA	NA	TRBV30	TRBJ2-1	TGTGCCTGGAGTGTGGGGGCCGACAATGAGCAGTTCTTC	CAWSVGADNEQFF
NA	TRBD1	TRBV19	TRBJ2-1	TGTGCCAGTAATACTAGACAGGGGGCGAATGAGCAGTTCTTC	CASNTRQGANEQFF
NA	NA	TRBV25-1	TRBJ1-1	TGTGCCAGCAGTGCCCAGGGGAACACTGAAGCTTTCTTT	CASSAQGNTEAFF
once	NA	TRBV7-2	TRBJ2-7	TGTGCCAGCAGCTTAGCGTCGCGGAACGAGCAGTACTTC	CASSLASRNEQYF
NA	NA	TRBV2	TRBJ1-1	TGTGCCGGCGGACGAGCAGCACACACTGAAGCTTTCTTT	CAGGRAAHTEAFF
NA	NA	TRBV5-6	TRBJ2-1	TGTGCCAGCAGCTTGGACCGCCGGGCGAGAGAGCAGTTCTTC	CASSLDRRAREQFF
NA	NA	TRBV29-1	TRBJ2-7	TGCAGCGTGGGGGGCGGGGGCGTATCGTACGAGCAGTACTTC	CSVGGGGVSYEQYF
NA	NA	TRBV20-1	TRBJ2-3	TGCAGTGCTCGAACGTGGGGCACAGATACGCAGTATTTT	CSARTWGTDTQYF
NA	TRBD1	TRBV20-1	TRBJ1-5	TGCAGTGCCAAGAAACAGGGGATTCAGCCCCAGCATTTT	CSAKKQGIQPQHF
once	TRBD2	TRBV12-3/TRBV12-4	TRBJ2-4	TGTGCCAGCAGTACCGGGACTAGACTGAACATTCAGTACTTC	CASSTGTRLNIQYF
NA	NA	TRBV7-2	TRBJ2-5	TGTGCCAGCGGGCGGGAATTTGGAGAGACCCAGTACTTC	CASGREFGETQYF
once	NA	TRBV10-3	TRBJ2-5	TGTGCCATCAGTGATAACTGGAGGAAAGAGACCCAGTACTTC	CAISDNWRKETQYF
NA	TRBD1	TRBV6-1	TRBJ1-1	TGTGCCAGCAGTGAAGCGGACAGGGTGAACACTGAAGCTTTCTTT	CASSEADRVNTEAFF
NA	NA	TRBV3-1	TRBJ1-2	TGTGCCAGCAGCCTCTCCACCCGTTCTGGCTACACCTTC	CASSLSTRSGYTF
NA	TRBD2	TRBV20-1	TRBJ2-2	TGCAGTGCGAAATTGGCTAGCGGGAGTACCGGGGAGCTGTTTTTT	CSAKLASGSTGELFF
NA	NA	TRBV29-1	TRBJ2-1	TGCAGCGTTGGGGGTATAGGGATTAGCTCCTACAATGAGCAGTTCTTC	CSVGGIGISSYNEQFF
NA	NA	TRBV6-1	TRBJ2-1	TGTTGCAGCGGGCTGAGCTCCTACAATGAGCAGTTCTTC	CCSGLSSYNEQFF
NA	NA	TRBV19	TRBJ2-6	TGTGCCAGTAGTCTCCAGCCCCAGACTGGGGCCAACGTCCTGACTTTC	CASSLQPQTGANVLTF
NA	TRBD1	TRBV6-5	TRBJ1-1	TGTGCCAGCAGTTACAGACAGGGGGAATCTGAAGCTTTCTTT	CASSYRQGESEAFF
NA	NA	TRBV20-1	TRBJ1-3	TGCAGTGCTAGAGATTTGGCAGACCTCTCTGGAAACACCATATATTTT	CSARDLADLSGNTIYF
NA	TRBD1	TRBV3-1	TRBJ2-5	TGTGCCAGCAGCCAGTCCGGGACAGGGACAACAGAGACCCAGTACTTC	CASSQSGTGTTETQYF
NA	NA	TRBV19	TRBJ1-5	TGTGCCAGTAAGACGGGTGGTCAGCCCCAGCATTTT	CASKTGGQPQHF
NA	NA	TRBV7-8	TRBJ2-2	TGTGCCAGCAGCTTCTCCGGGACGGAGAACACCGGGGAGCTGTTTTTT	CASSFSGTENTGELFF
once	NA	TRBV11-2	TRBJ2-1	TGTGCCAGCAGTTGGGGGGCTACTGGCGACAATGAGCAGTTCTTC	CASSWGATGDNEQFF
few	NA	TRBV29-1	TRBJ1-1	TGCAGCGTTAGAATGACGCGCAGGGATGACACTGAAGCTTTCTTT	CSVRMTRRDDTEAFF
NA	NA	TRBV12-3/TRBV12-4	TRBJ1-4	TGTGCCAGCTCCGTCACAGGGTTAGATGAAAAACTGTTTTTT	CASSVTGLDEKLFF
NA	NA	TRBV5-6	TRBJ1-1	TGTGCCAGCAGCTTGGCTCGGGGTCGGAGCACTGAAGCTTTCTTT	CASSLARGRSTEAFF